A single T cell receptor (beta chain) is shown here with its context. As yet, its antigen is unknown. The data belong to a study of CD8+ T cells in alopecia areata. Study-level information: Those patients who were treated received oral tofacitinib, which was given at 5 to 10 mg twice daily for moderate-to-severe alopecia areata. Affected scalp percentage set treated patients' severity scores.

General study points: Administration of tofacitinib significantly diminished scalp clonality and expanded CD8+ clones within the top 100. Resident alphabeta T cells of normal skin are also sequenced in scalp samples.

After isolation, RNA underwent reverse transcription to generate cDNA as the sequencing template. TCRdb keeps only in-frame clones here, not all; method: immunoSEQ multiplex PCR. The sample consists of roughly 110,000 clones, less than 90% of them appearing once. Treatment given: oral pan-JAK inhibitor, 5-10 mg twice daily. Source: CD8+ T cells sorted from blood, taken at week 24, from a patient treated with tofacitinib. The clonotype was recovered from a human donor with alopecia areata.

The CDR3 reads CASSQSSRVGETQYF. The DNA for the CDR3 is TGCGCCAGCAGTCAATCGTCAAGGGTGGGGGAGACCCAGTACTTC. The chain uses TRBV23-1 and TRBJ2-5; no reliable D call. TRBV23-1 is an ORF; its function is uncertain. Trimming shortened V by 0 bases and J by 5 bases, and 13 bases separated the two germline ends. The CDR3 has 15 residues.